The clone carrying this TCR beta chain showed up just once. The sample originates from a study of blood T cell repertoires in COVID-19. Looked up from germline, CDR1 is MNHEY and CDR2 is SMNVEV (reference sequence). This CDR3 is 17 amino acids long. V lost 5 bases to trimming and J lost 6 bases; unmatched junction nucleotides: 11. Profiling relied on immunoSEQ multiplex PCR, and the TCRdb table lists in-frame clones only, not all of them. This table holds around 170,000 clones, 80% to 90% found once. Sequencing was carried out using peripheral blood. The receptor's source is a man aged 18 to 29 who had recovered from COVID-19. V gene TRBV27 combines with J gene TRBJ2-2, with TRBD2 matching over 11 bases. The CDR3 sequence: CASSTASGLAAPGELFF. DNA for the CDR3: TGTGCCAGCAGTACCGCCTCGGGACTAGCGGCTCCCGGGGAGCTGTTTTTT.